These 11 T cell receptor beta chains were sequenced from one sample in a study of blood T cells in healthy people across ages. Using a J-beta primer mix together with a sample-barcoded 5' primer, a second PCR was run for roughly 7 to 11 cycles. TCRdb recomputed calls from the 5' RACE reads with MiXCR, one row per CDR3 protein. Of roughly 680,000 distinct CDR3 sequences listed, around 49% are singletons. The specimen was blood. Receptors originate from a woman aged 55-69 years in good health.

The chain has TRBV21-1 and TRBJ2-1; the table's D call of TRBD2 was not tested on the DNA. TRBV21-1 is a pseudogene segment. The CDR3 is made up of 15 amino acids. CDR3 sequence reads: CASSNPTSGSYEQFF. CDR3 DNA sequence: TGTGCCAGCAGCAACCCGACTAGCGGGAGCTATGAGCAGTTCTTC.

The V and J genes are TRBV29-1 and TRBJ1-3; D is perhaps TRBD1 (5 bases). The CDR3 is made up of 11 amino acids. V was pared by 7 bases and J by 8 bases, with 12 bases between. The germline CDR1 and CDR2 sequences are SQVTM and ANQGSEA. The CDR3 DNA reads TGCAGCGGAGGGACTACGGACACCATATATTTT. This gives the protein CSGGTTDTIYF.

The chain has TRBV29-1 and TRBJ2-1; tentatively, D is TRBD1 (6 bases). Germline CDR1 and CDR2: SQVTM and ANQGSEA. The CDR3 is 13 residues long. The ends were cut back, 3 bases at V and 13 bases at J, with 19 bases in the middle. CDR3 DNA sequence: TGCAGCGTTGATCCGGCAGGGGAAGAGACCCAGTTCTTC. It codes for CSVDPAGEETQFF.

This clonotype appeared a single time. The chain links TRBV5-1 to TRBJ2-1, with 10 bases aligning to TRBD2. Germline CDR1 SGHRS, CDR2 YFSETQ. The length of the CDR3 is 16 residues. The ends lost 4 bases at V and 2 bases at J; junction bases unmatched: 6. In DNA form, the CDR3 reads TGCGCCAGCAGCAGAACCGGGACTAGCGCCTACAATGAGCAGTTCTTC. Translation: CASSRTGTSAYNEQFF.

This clonotype occurred a few times. The chain links TRBV7-3 to TRBJ2-7; 9 bases agree with TRBD1. This CDR3 spans 14 amino acids. The J segment lost 6 bases and the V segment lost 2 bases, leaving 5 bases of the junction unmatched. CDR1 and CDR2 from the germline V gene are SGHTA and FQGTGA. The CDR3 spells CASSLLGQGGEQYF. The CDR3 bases are TGTGCCAGCAGCTTATTGGGACAGGGAGGCGAGCAGTACTTC.

This clonotype was counted between two and nine times. The V and J genes are TRBV4-3 and TRBJ1-2; 10 bases are shared with TRBD1. Per the germline V gene, CDR1 is LGHNA and CDR2 is YSLEER. J gave up 0 bases and V 0 bases, and 13 bases lay outside the gene matches. This CDR3 has 20 residues. The CDR3 nucleotides read TGCGCCAGCAGCCAAGAATGGGGTGCGACAGGGGGCAAAGCTAACTATGGCTACACCTTC. It is translated as CASSQEWGATGGKANYGYTF.

This clonotype was counted many times. The chain recombines TRBV7-2 with TRBJ2-5; a weak D match, TRBD1 (6 bases). The CDR3 sequence is 13 residues long. Germline V gene sequence: CDR1 SGHTA, CDR2 FQGNSA. V was clipped by 2 bases and J by 11 bases, with 15 bases between them. The CDR3 DNA follows: TGTGCCAGCAGCTTAAACAGGGTGGGTGAGCAGTACTTC. Its translation is CASSLNRVGEQYF.

V usage is TRBV7-2 and J usage is TRBJ2-3; TRBD2 matches 13 bases. This CDR3 comprises 14 residues. Trimming removed 7 bases from V and 5 bases from J; junction bases left unmatched: 3. From germline, CDR1 is SGHTA and CDR2 FQGNSA. CDR3 DNA: TGTGCCAGCACACTAGCGGGAGGGTTAGATACGCAGTATTTT. Protein: CASTLAGGLDTQYF.

The chain is built from TRBV28 and TRBJ1-1; 7 positions match TRBD1. V gave up 6 bases and J gave up 11 bases; unmatched junction bases: 9. This CDR3 has 12 amino acids. The germline gives CDR1 MDHEN, CDR2 SYDVKM. The CDR3 DNA sequence: TGTGCCAGCAGCCAGTACAGGGGTACGGCTTTCTTT. Amino acids: CASSQYRGTAFF.

The chain has TRBV2 and TRBJ1-1, with D perhaps TRBD1 (5 bases). Germline V lookup: CDR1 SNHLY, CDR2 FYNNEI. Trimming took 5 bases from V and 0 from J, leaving 10 bases between them. This CDR3 contains 14 residues. The CDR3 nucleotides are TGTGCCAGCAGTTTTGACAGCATGAACACTGAAGCTTTCTTT. Protein sequence: CASSFDSMNTEAFF.

This chain links TRBV5-1 with TRBJ2-1, with 9 bases fitting TRBD2. There are 16 residues in the CDR3. Trimming at V came to 5 bases and at J to 4 bases, leaving 10 bases not matched to a gene. Germline V lookup: CDR1 SGHRS, CDR2 YFSETQ. CDR3 nucleotide sequence: TGCGCCAGCAGTCTTAGCGGGAGTCCTCAATACAATGAGCAGTTCTTC. Residues: CASSLSGSPQYNEQFF. The entire variable domain, with the rest obtained from reference TRBV5-1 and TRBJ2-1, is as follows: KAGVTQTPRYLIKTRGQQVTLSCSPISGHRSVSWYQQTPGQGLQFLFEYFSETQRNKGNFPGRFSGRQFSNSRSEMNVSTLELGDSALYLCASSLSGSPQYNEQFFGPGTRLTVL.